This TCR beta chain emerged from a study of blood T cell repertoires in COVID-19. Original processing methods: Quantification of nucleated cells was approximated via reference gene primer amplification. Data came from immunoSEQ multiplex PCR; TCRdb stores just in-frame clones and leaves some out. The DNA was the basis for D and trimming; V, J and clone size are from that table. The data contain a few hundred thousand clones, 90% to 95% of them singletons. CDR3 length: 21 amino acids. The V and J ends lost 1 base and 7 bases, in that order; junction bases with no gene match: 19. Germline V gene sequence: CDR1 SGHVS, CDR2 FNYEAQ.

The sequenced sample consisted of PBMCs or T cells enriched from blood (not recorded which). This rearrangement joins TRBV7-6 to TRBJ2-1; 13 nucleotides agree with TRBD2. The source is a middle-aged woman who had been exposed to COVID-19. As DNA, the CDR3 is TGTGCCAGCAGCTTAGTTTTAGGGCAGAAGGGACTAGCGGGGAGAGTAAATGAGCAGTTCTTC. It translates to CASSLVLGQKGLAGRVNEQFF.